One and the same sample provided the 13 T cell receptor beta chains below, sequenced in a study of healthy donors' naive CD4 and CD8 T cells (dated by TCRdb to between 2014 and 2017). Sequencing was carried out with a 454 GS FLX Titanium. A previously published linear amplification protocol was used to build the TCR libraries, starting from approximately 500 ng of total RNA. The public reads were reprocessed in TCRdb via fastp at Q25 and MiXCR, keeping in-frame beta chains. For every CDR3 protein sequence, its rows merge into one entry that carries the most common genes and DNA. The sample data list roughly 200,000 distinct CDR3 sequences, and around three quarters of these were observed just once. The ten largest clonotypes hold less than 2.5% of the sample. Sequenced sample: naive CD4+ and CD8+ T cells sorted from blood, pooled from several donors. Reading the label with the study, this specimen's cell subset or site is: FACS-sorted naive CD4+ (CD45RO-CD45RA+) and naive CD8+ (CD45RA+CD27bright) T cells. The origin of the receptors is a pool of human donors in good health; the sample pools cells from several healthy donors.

CDR3 region: CAISESRDTQYF. As DNA, the CDR3 is TGTGCCATCAGTGAGTCGAGGGATACGCAGTATTTT. This chain uses TRBV10-3 with TRBJ2-3, with D unresolved. Germline assignment: CDR1 ENHRY and CDR2 SYGVKD. CDR3 size: 12 residues. Trimming removed 0 bases at V and 6 bases at J, with 4 bases between.

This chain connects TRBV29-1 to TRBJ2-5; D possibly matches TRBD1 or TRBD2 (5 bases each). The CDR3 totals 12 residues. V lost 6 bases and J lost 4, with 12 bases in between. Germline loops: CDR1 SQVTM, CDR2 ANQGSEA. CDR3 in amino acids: CSVAGTLETQYF. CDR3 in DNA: TGCAGCGTGGCCGGGACCCTAGAGACCCAGTACTTC.

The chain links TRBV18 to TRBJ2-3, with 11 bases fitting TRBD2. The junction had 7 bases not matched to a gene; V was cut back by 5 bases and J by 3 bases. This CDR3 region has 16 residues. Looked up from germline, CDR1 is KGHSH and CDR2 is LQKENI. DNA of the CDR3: TGTGCCAGCTCAGGATTAGCGGGAGGGCCAACAGATACGCAGTATTTT. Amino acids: CASSGLAGGPTDTQYF.

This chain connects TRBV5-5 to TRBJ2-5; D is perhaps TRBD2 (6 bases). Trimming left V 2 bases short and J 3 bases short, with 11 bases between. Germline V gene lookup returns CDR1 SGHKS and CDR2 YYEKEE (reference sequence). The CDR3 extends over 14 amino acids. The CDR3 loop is CASSFGGSEETQYF. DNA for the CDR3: TGTGCCAGCAGCTTTGGGGGGAGTGAAGAGACCCAGTACTTC.

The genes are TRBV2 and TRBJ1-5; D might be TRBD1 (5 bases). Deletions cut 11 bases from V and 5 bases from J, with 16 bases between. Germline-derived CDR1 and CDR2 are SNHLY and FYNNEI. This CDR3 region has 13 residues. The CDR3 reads CASRGGPDQPQHF. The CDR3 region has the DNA TGTGCCTCGCGCGGGGGTCCAGATCAGCCCCAGCATTTT.

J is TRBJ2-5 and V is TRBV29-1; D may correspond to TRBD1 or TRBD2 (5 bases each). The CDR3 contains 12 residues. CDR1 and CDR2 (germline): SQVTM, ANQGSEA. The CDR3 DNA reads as TGCAGTACATCGGGACGGCAAGAGACCCAGTACTTC. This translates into CSTSGRQETQYF.

CDR3 residues: CASSFRTPDRVDQPQHF. CDR3 coding DNA: TGTGCCAGCAGTTTTCGGACCCCGGACAGGGTGGATCAGCCCCAGCATTTT. The genes are TRBV27 and TRBJ1-5, with 8 bases aligning to TRBD1. The CDR3 runs 17 residues. The V gene's germline CDR1 is MNHEY and CDR2 SMNVEV (reference sequence). J was trimmed by 5 bases and V by 3 bases; bases with no gene match: 12.

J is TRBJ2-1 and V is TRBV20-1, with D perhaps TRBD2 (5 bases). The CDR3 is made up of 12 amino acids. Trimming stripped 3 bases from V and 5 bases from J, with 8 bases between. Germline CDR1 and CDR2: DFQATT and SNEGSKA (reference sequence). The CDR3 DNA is TGCAGTGCTAGTAGGCGGGACAATGAGCAGTTCTTC. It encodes CSASRRDNEQFF.

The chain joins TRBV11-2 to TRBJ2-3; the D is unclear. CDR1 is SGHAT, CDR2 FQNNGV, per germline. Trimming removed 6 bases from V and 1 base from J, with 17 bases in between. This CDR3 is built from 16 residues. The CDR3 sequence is CASSLSSGWGTDTQYF. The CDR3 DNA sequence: TGTGCCAGCAGTTTATCCTCCGGGTGGGGCACAGATACGCAGTATTTT.

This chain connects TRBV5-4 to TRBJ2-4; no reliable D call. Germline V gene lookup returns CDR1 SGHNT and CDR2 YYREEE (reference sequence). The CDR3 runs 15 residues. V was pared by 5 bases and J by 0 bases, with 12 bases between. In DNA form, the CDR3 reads TGTGCCAGCAGACCCAATAGTGTAGCCAAAAACATTCAGTACTTC. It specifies CASRPNSVAKNIQYF.

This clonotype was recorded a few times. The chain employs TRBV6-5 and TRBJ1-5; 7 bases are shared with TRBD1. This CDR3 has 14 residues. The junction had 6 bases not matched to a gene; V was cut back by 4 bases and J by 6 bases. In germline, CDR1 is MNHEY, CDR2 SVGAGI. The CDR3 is CASSLLQGSQPQHF. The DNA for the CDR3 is TGTGCCAGCAGTTTACTACAGGGGAGTCAGCCCCAGCATTTT.

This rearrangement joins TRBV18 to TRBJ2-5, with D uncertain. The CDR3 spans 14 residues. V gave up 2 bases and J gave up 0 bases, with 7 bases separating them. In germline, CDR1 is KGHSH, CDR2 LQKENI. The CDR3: CASSPTGDQETQYF. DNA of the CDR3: TGTGCCAGCTCACCAACTGGGGACCAAGAGACCCAGTACTTC.

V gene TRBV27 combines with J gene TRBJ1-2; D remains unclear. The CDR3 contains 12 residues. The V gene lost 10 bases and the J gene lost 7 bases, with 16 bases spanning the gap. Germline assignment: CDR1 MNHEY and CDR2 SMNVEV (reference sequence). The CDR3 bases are TGTGCCATCGGGTCAACTTCTGGTGGCTACACCTTC. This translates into CAIGSTSGGYTF.